This T cell receptor beta chain was found in a study of CD8+CD57+ T cells in acquired aplastic anemia. Study-wide background: Across the sorted CD4+ and CD8+ cells, DNA amounts averaged about 3.1 ug.

Study results and caveats: Between patients and controls, over 25 CD8+ CDR3 sequences were found in common. No significant difference in CD8+ Simpson's diversity was found between patients and controls.

Genomic DNA templated the TCR beta VDJ and CDR3 profiling. MiXCR, run by TCRdb on the reads, gives a single entry per CDR3 protein. The data show fewer than 80,000 distinct CDR3 sequences, with about 70% seen just once and approximately 80% held by the top ten. Germline V gene sequence: CDR1 MNHEY, CDR2 SMNVEV (reference sequence). Between the trimmed V and J ends, which lost 2 bases and 2 bases, there was a span of 14 bases. The CDR3 spans 16 residues. This clonotype showed up just a few times. Its antigen is undetermined. CD8+CD57+ cell expansion, shown by flow cytometry, had occurred in the patients selected for sequencing. Blood came from patients not yet given any therapy.

Specimen: sorted CD4+, CD8+, or CD8+CD57+ T cells (not recorded which) from PBMCs. This TCR derives from a human donor with aplastic anemia. The chain couples TRBV27 to TRBJ2-3; the D gene is possibly TRBD2 (6 bases). The CDR3 nucleotides read TGTGCCAGCAGTTTAAACTCTGCGGGGATCACAGATACGCAGTATTTT. It yields the protein CASSLNSAGITDTQYF.